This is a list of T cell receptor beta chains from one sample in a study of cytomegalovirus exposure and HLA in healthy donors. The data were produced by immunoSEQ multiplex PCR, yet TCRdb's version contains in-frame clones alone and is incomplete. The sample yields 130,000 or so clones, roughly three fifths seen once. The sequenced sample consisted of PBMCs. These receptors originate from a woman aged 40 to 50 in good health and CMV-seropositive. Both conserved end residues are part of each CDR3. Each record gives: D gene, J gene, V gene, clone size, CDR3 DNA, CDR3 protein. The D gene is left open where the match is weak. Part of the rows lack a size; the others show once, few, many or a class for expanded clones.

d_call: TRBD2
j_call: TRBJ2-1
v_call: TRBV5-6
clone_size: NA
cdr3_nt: TGTGCCAGCACCTTACCGGGACTAGCGACCTACAATGAGCAGTTCTTC
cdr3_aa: CASTLPGLATYNEQFF

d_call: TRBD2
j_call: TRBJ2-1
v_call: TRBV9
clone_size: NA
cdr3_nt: TGTGCCAGCAGCAGAAAGGGACTAGCGGACTCCTACAATGAGCAGTTCTTC
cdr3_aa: CASSRKGLADSYNEQFF

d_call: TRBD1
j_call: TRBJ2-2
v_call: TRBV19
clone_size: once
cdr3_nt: TGTGCCAGTAGTACCTGGGACAGCAACACCGGGGAGCTGTTTTTT
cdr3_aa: CASSTWDSNTGELFF

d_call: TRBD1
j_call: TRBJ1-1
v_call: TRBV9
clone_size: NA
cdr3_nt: TGTGCCAGCAGCCCAGGGACAGGGAACACTGAAGCTTTCTTT
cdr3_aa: CASSPGTGNTEAFF

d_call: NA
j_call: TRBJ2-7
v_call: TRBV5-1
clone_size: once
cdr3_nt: TGCGCCAGCAGCTTGAATTCCGGGGCGGGGTTGGAGCAGTACTTC
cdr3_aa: CASSLNSGAGLEQYF

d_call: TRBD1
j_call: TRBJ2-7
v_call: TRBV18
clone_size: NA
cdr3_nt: TGTGCCAGCTCACCAGGTCCAGGGGGCTACGAGCAGTACTTC
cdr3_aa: CASSPGPGGYEQYF

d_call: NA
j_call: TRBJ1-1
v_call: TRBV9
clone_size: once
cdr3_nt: TGTGCCAGCAGCATGACCGGACGGGAGACTGAAGCTTTCTTT
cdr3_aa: CASSMTGRETEAFF

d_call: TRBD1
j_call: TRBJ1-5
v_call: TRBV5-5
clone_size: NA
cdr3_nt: TGTGCCAGCAGCGGGTCGGGACAGCCTAGCAATCAGCCCCAGCATTTT
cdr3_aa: CASSGSGQPSNQPQHF

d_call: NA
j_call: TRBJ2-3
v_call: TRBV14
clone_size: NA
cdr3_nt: TGTGCCAGCAGCCAAGATCGGTGGGATACGCAGTATTTT
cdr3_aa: CASSQDRWDTQYF

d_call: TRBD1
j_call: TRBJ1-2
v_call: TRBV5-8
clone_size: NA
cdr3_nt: TGTGCCAGCAGCCCAGGACAGGGAAACTATGGCTACACCTTC
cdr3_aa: CASSPGQGNYGYTF

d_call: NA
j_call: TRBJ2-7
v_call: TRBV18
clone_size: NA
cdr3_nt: TGTGCCAGCTCACCACTTCAGGGCGGGGAGGAGCAGTACTTC
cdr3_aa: CASSPLQGGEEQYF

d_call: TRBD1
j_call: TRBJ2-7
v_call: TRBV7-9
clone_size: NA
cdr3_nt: TGTGCCAGCAGCTTAAAGGGGGCGGGCGAGCAGTACTTC
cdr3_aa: CASSLKGAGEQYF

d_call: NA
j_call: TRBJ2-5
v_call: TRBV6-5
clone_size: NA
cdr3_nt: TGTGCCAGCAGTTACACCAGGGGCCATGAGACCCAGTACTTC
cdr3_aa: CASSYTRGHETQYF

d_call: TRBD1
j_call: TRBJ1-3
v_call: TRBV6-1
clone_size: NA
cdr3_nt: TGTGCCAGCAGTGAAGTCGAACAGGGGGCAGGAAACACCATATATTTT
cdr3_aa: CASSEVEQGAGNTIYF

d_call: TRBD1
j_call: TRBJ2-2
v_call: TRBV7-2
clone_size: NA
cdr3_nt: TGTGCCAGCAGCTTCAGGGGGCCGAACACCGGGGAGCTGTTTTTT
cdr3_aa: CASSFRGPNTGELFF

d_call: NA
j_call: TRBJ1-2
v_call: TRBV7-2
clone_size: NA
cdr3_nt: TGTGCCAGCAGCTTAGCGAGCGAGTATGGCTACACCTTC
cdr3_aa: CASSLASEYGYTF

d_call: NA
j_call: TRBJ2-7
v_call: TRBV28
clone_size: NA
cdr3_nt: TGTGCCAGCAAATCGGCGGGATCCTACGAGCAGTACTTC
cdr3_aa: CASKSAGSYEQYF

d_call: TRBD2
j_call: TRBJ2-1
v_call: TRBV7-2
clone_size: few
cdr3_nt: TGTGCCAGCAGCTTATCCCGGACTAGCAGCTATGAGCAGTTCTTC
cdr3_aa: CASSLSRTSSYEQFF

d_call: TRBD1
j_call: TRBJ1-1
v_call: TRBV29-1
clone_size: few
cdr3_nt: TGCAGCGTTGCGCAGGGGGCGAGGACTGAAGCTTTCTTT
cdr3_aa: CSVAQGARTEAFF

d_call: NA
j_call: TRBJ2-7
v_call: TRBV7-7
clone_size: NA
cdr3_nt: TGTGCTAGCAGCTTGGGGGGGCCCTCCTACGAGCAGTACTTC
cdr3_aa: CASSLGGPSYEQYF

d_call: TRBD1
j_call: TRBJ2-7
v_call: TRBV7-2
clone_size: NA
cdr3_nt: TGTGCCAGCAGCTTAGTCGACAGGGGGCTCAAGTACGAGCAGTACTTC
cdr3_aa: CASSLVDRGLKYEQYF

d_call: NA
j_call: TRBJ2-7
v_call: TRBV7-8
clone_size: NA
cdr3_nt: TGTGCCAGCAGCTTTTCCGGCGACTCAGCCTACGAGCAGTACTTC
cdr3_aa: CASSFSGDSAYEQYF

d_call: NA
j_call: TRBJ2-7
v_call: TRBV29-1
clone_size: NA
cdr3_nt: TGCAGCGTTGTAAAGGACAGTAGTAGTTACGAGCAGTACTTC
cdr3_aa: CSVVKDSSSYEQYF

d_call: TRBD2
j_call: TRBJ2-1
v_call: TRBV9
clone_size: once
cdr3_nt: TGTGCCAGCAGCGTACTGGGGGGGGGCAATGAGCAGTTCTTC
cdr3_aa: CASSVLGGGNEQFF

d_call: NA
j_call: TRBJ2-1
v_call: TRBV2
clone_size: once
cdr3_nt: TGTGCCAGCAGTTCCCCTTACAATGAGCAGTTCTTC
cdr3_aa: CASSSPYNEQFF

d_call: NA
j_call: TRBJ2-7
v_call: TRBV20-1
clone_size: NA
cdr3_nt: TGCAGTGCTAGGGGGCGCTACGAGCAGTACTTC
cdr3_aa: CSARGRYEQYF

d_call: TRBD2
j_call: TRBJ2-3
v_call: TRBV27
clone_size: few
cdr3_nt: TGTGCCAGCAGCTTTAGCGGGAGCACAGATACGCAGTATTTT
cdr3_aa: CASSFSGSTDTQYF

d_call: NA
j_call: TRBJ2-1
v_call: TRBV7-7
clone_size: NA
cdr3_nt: TGTGCTAGCACCCCCCTGGCGCCTAGCTCCTACAATGAGCAGTTCTTC
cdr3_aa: CASTPLAPSSYNEQFF

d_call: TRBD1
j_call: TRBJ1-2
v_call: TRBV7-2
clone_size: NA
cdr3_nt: TGTGCCAGCAGCCTGAGTTTGGACAGGGCTAACTATGGCTACACCTTC
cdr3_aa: CASSLSLDRANYGYTF

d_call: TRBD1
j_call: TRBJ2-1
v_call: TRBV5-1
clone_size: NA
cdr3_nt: TGCGCCAGCAGCCGGGACCCAGGGGGCCTCAATGAGCAGTTCTTC
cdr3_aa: CASSRDPGGLNEQFF

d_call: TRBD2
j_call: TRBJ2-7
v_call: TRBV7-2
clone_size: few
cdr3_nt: TGTGCCAGCAGCCCGCGACTAGCGGGAGATGATGAGCAGTACTTC
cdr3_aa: CASSPRLAGDDEQYF

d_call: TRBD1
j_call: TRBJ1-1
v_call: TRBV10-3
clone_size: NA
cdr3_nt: TGTGCCATCAGTGAGTCGGACAGGAACATGAACACTGAAGCTTTCTTT
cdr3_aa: CAISESDRNMNTEAFF

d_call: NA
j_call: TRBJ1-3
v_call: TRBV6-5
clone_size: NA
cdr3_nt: TGTGCCAGCAGAATAGGGGTAGGGGGAAACACCATATATTTT
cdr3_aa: CASRIGVGGNTIYF

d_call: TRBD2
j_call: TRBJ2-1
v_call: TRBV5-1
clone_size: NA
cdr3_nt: TGCGCCAGCAGCTTGGCGACGGGAGGGACGTACAATGAGCAGTTCTTC
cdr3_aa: CASSLATGGTYNEQFF

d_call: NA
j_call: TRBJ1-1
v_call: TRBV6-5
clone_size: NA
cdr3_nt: TGTGCCAGCACCTCCCGCGAGGGCCAGGACACTGAAGCTTTCTTT
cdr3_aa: CASTSREGQDTEAFF

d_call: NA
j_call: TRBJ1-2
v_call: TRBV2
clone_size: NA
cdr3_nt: TGTGCCAGCAACCTACAGGGCCAAGAGTATGGCTACCCCTTC
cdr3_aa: CASNLQGQEYGYPF

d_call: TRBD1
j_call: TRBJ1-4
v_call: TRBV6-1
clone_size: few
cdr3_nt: TGTGCCAGCATCGCCGGGACAGTAGGCGAAAAACTGTTTTTT
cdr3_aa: CASIAGTVGEKLFF

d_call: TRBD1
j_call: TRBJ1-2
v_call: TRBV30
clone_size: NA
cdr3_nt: TGTGCCTGGAGTCCCGGGACAGGGAATGGCTACACCTTC
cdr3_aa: CAWSPGTGNGYTF

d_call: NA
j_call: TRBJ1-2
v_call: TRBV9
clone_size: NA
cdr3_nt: TGTGCCAGCAGCGAGGGGCCGAACTATGGCTACACCTTC
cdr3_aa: CASSEGPNYGYTF

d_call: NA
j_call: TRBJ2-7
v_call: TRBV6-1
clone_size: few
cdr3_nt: TGTGCCAGCAACGGGGTAAGGTCCTACGAGCAGTACTTC
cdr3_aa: CASNGVRSYEQYF

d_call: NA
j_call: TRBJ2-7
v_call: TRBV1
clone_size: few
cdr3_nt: TGCACCAGCAGCCAAGATACGTGGACTGAGAAAACCTACGAGCAGTACTTC
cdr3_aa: CTSSQDTWTEKTYEQYF

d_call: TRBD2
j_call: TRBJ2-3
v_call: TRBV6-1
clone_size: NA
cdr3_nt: TGTGCCAGCAGTAGCGGGGTCGCCGGTGGAGATACGCAGTATTTT
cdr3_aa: CASSSGVAGGDTQYF

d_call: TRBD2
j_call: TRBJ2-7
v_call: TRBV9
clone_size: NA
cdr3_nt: TGTGCCAGCAGCGGGACCCGGACTAGCGGGGACCTCGGCGAGCAGTACTTC
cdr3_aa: CASSGTRTSGDLGEQYF

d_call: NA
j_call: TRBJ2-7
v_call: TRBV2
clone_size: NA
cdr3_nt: TGTGCCAGCAGGGAGCGGGTCCTGTCCTACGAGCAGTACTTC
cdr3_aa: CASRERVLSYEQYF

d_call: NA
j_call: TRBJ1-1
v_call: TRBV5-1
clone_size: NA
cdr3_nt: TGCGCCAGCAGCTTGGGAGGGGACTTGAACACTGAAGCTTTCTTT
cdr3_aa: CASSLGGDLNTEAFF

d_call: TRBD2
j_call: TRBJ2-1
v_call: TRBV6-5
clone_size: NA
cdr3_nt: TGTGCCAGCAGTTATAACGGCGGGGGGGCCGGTAATGAGCAGTTCTTC
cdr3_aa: CASSYNGGGAGNEQFF

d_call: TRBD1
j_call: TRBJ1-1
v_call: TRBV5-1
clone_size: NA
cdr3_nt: TGCGCCAGCAGCTCACAGGGGGCGGGGGGCACTGAAGCTTTCTTT
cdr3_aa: CASSSQGAGGTEAFF

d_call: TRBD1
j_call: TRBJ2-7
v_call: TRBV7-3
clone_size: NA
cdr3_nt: TGTGCCAGCAGCCCCGGACAGGGGGACACTACTTACGAGCAGTACTTC
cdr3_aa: CASSPGQGDTTYEQYF

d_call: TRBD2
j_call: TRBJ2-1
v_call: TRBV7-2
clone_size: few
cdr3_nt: TGTGCCAGCAGCTTTGTACTAGCGGGATCCCGTGCCTACAATGAGCAGTTCTTC
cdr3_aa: CASSFVLAGSRAYNEQFF

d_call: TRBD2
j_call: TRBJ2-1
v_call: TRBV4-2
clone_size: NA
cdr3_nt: TGTGCCAGCAGCCAACTTCTAGCGGGGCTTTCTTTTGAGCAGTTCTTC
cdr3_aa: CASSQLLAGLSFEQFF

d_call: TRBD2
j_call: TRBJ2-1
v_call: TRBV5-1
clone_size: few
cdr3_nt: TGCGCCAGCAGCAACGGGGGGAGCTCCTACAATGAGCAGTTCTTC
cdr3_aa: CASSNGGSSYNEQFF

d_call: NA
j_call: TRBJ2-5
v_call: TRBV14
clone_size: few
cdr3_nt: TGTGCCAGCAGCCCGGTTGCGACTTTGGAGACCCAGTACTTC
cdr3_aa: CASSPVATLETQYF